This TCR beta chain was captured by sequencing in a study of breast tumors, draining lymph nodes, adjacent tissues. The ends were cut back, 8 bases at V and 5 bases at J, with 10 bases in the middle. CDR3 length: 13 residues. Germline V gene sequence: CDR1 SGHAT, CDR2 FQDESV (reference sequence). MiXCR, run by TCRdb on the multiplex PCR reads, gives a single entry per CDR3 protein. Among 200,000 to 250,000 distinct CDR3 sequences listed, approximately 31% were seen once. The lymph nodes were axillary draining lymph nodes from breast cancer patients. Sequencing was carried out using axillary lymph node tissue. This TCR came from a female donor with breast cancer. Some clones in this sample may be carry-over from other donors' samples. V gene TRBV11-1 combines with J gene TRBJ1-6; D is ambiguous. CDR3 coding DNA: TGTGCCAGCGATCGGCTAAATAATTCACCCCTCCACTTT. Its translation is CASDRLNNSPLHF.